The entry that follows covers one TCR beta chain sequence. Repertoires were generated with immunoSEQ multiplex PCR, while TCRdb's copy carries only in-frame clones and drops some. The sample shows 300,000 to 400,000 clones, around 87% of them seen only once. Trimming took 7 bases from V and 5 from J, leaving 14 bases between them. Germline assignment: CDR1 GTSNPN and CDR2 SVGIG (reference sequence). The CDR3 is made up of 12 amino acids. This sample is part of a study of blood T cell repertoires in COVID-19. Sequencing was carried out using peripheral blood. This sequence joins TRBV30 and TRBJ1-2; perhaps TRBD1 as D (5 bases). The sequence was collected from a human donor in a cohort sampled during active COVID-19. CDR3 protein: CALQAIEYGYTF. CDR3 sequence (DNA): TGTGCCTTACAGGCAATTGAATATGGCTACACCTTC.